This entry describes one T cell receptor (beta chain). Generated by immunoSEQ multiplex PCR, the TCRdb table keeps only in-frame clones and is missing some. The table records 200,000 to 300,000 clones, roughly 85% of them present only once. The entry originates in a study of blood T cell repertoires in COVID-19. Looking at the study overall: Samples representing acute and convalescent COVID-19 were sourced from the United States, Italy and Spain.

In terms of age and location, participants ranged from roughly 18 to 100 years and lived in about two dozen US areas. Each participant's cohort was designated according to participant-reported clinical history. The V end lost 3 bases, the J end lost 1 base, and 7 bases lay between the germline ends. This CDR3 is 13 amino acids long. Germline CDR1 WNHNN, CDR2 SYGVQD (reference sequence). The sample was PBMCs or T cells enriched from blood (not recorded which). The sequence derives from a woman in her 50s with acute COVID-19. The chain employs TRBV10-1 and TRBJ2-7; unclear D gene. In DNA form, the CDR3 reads TGCGCCAGCAGTGATTCCCCTTCCTACGAGCAGTACTTC. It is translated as CASSDSPSYEQYF.